A selection of T cell receptor beta chains follows, all from one sample in a study of beta chain features in type 1 diabetes. Data came from immunoSEQ multiplex PCR; TCRdb stores just in-frame clones and leaves some out. The data show 150,000 to 200,000 clones, around 9% seen once. Sample: central memory CD4+ T cells from blood. Receptors originate from a woman under 40 with type 1 diabetes. CDR3s include the opening cysteine and the closing phenylalanine or tryptophan. D genes are given only for firm matches. Size is omitted from some rows. Given values are once, few, many or a class for expanded clones.

>TRBJ1-1|TRBV7-3|-|few
CASSTNMNTEAFF
TGTGCCAGCAGCACCAACATGAACACTGAAGCTTTCTTT
>TRBJ1-1|TRBV7-9|-|many
CASSSTGFAEAFF
TGTGCCAGCAGCTCAACAGGGTTCGCTGAAGCTTTCTTT
>TRBJ2-1|TRBV5-4|TRBD2|-
CASSLGFGGSGNNEQFF
TGTGCCAGCAGCTTGGGTTTCGGCGGGAGCGGGAACAATGAGCAGTTCTTC
>TRBJ1-1|TRBV11-2|TRBD1|few
CASSPQRQGYTEAFF
TGTGCCAGCAGCCCTCAGAGACAGGGGTACACTGAAGCTTTCTTT
>TRBJ2-7|TRBV7-9|TRBD1|many
CASSPWTGRREQYF
TGTGCCAGCAGCCCTTGGACAGGAAGGAGAGAGCAGTACTTC
>TRBJ1-1|TRBV19|-|few
CASTVGGGTEAFF
TGTGCCAGTACGGTTGGGGGGGGCACTGAAGCTTTCTTT
>TRBJ2-7|TRBV7-2|TRBD1|-
CASSLATGDSYEQYF
TGTGCCAGCAGCTTAGCGACAGGGGATTCCTACGAGCAGTACTTC
>TRBJ2-1|TRBV30|TRBD1|-
CAWNRDRAYNEQFF
TGTGCCTGGAATCGGGACAGGGCCTACAATGAGCAGTTCTTC
>TRBJ2-6|TRBV27|TRBD1|-
CASSTRQGGRSGANVLTF
TGTGCCAGCAGTACCCGACAGGGGGGTCGCTCAGGGGCCAACGTCCTGACTTTC
>TRBJ1-5|TRBV29-1|-|few
CSVEAGVGQPQHF
TGCAGCGTTGAAGCGGGTGTCGGGCAGCCCCAGCATTTT
>TRBJ2-7|TRBV10-3|-|few
CAIGEQDGHEQYF
TGTGCCATCGGAGAACAGGATGGCCACGAGCAGTACTTC
>TRBJ2-7|TRBV5-1|TRBD1|-
CASSSTGTGDYEQYF
TGCGCCAGCAGCTCGACCGGGACAGGAGACTACGAGCAGTACTTC
>TRBJ1-1|TRBV25-1|TRBD1|-
CASSEVDRANTEAFF
TGTGCCAGCAGTGAGGTAGACAGGGCGAACACTGAAGCTTTCTTT